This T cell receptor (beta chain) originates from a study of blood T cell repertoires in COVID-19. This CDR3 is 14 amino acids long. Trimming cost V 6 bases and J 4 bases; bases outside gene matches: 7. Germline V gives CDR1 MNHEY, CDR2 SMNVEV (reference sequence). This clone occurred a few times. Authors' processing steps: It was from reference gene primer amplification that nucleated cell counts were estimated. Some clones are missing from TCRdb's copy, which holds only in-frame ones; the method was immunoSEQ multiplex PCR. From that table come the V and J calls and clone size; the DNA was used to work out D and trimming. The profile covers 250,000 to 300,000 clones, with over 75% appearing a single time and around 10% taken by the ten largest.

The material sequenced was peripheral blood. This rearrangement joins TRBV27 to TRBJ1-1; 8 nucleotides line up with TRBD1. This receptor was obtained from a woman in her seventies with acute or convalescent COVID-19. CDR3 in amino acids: CASSVRTGITEAFF. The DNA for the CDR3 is TGTGCCAGCAGCGTCCGGACAGGGATCACTGAAGCTTTCTTT.